The rows below give T cell receptor beta chains drawn from one sample of a study of PD-1 blockade in classical Hodgkin lymphoma. Sequenced by immunoSEQ multiplex PCR; TCRdb stores in-frame clones only, minus some. This table has almost 100,000 clones, 92% appearing once. The sample in question was peripheral blood mononuclear cells (PBMCs), obtained at baseline. The receptors here all came from a human donor with classical Hodgkin lymphoma. Both conserved end residues are part of each CDR3. A D gene is named only where the DNA matches it firmly. Clone size, where shown, is once, few, many, or a class for clones that have expanded.

J | V | size | D | DNA | CDR3
TRBJ2-7 | TRBV7-9 | - | - | TGTGCCAGCAGCTTAGAGGGACGGTACTACGAGCAGTACTTC | CASSLEGRYYEQYF
TRBJ2-7 | TRBV2 | - | - | TGTGCCAGTAATGATCAGGACGAGCAGTACTTC | CASNDQDEQYF
TRBJ2-2 | TRBV28 | - | - | TGTGCCAGCACTAATCCGACGGGCCGGGAGCTGTTTTTT | CASTNPTGRELFF
TRBJ2-6 | TRBV29-1 | - | - | TGCAGCGTCCTAGTGGGGGTGGTCGGGGCCAACGTCCTGACTTTC | CSVLVGVVGANVLTF
TRBJ2-1 | TRBV7-3 | - | - | TGTGCCAGCAGCTCCGACGCCGCTAATGAGCAGTTCTTC | CASSSDAANEQFF
TRBJ2-1 | TRBV27 | - | - | TGTGCCAGCAGTTTATCGCCCCCAGGGCAGGGGTCCTACAATGAGCAGTTCTTC | CASSLSPPGQGSYNEQFF
TRBJ2-4 | TRBV5-4 | - | - | TGTGCCAGCAGCTTGGACCTAGAGGCAAACATTCAGTACTTC | CASSLDLEANIQYF
TRBJ2-5 | TRBV30 | - | - | TGTGCCTGCAGCCCAGGGGGGGCAGAGACCCAGTACTTC | CACSPGGAETQYF
TRBJ2-1 | TRBV5-8 | few | - | TGTGCCAGCAGCTTGGGCGGGATAGGGCGTGAGCAGTTCTTC | CASSLGGIGREQFF
TRBJ2-3 | TRBV28 | - | - | TGTGCCAGCAGTTTATTTATCGACACAGATACGCAGTATTTT | CASSLFIDTDTQYF
TRBJ2-5 | TRBV27 | - | TRBD2 | TGTGCCAGCAGTTTAGCTAGCGGGAGATTTGAGACCCAGTACTTC | CASSLASGRFETQYF